The rows below give T cell receptor beta chains drawn from one sample of a study of blood T cells in healthy people across ages. TCRdb reanalysed the 5' RACE reads using MiXCR and keeps one entry per CDR3 protein. Among about 680,000 distinct CDR3 sequences listed, approximately 50% were seen once. The specimen was blood. Receptor source: an older woman in good health. Both conserved end residues are part of each CDR3. The D gene is left open where the match is weak. Clone sizes are given selectively: once, few, many, or a class where the clone is expanded.

v_gene	abundance	j_gene	d_gene	CDR3aa	CDR3nt
TRBV7-2	NA	TRBJ2-5	NA	CASSPRTLQGTQYF	TGTGCCAGCAGCCCACGGACGCTCCAAGGGACCCAGTACTTC
TRBV20-1	few	TRBJ1-2	NA	CSARKEVDYGYTF	TGCAGTGCTAGGAAGGAGGTTGACTATGGCTACACCTTC
TRBV14	NA	TRBJ2-7	TRBD2	CASSHHSGRFYEQYF	TGTGCCAGCAGCCACCATAGCGGGAGGTTTTACGAGCAGTACTTC
TRBV24-1	NA	TRBJ1-2	NA	CTTSATSYYGYTF	TGTACCACCAGTGCTACAAGCTACTATGGCTACACCTTC
TRBV5-5	NA	TRBJ1-2	NA	CASSLGRDNYGYTF	TGTGCCAGCAGCTTGGGGAGAGACAACTATGGCTACACCTTC
TRBV9	NA	TRBJ2-1	TRBD2	CASSGGGEMEYNEQFF	TGTGCCAGCAGCGGGGGAGGGGAAATGGAATACAATGAGCAGTTCTTC
TRBV20-1	NA	TRBJ2-2	TRBD2	CSARLAGGGGELFF	TGCAGTGCCCGATTAGCGGGAGGGGGCGGGGAGCTGTTTTTT
TRBV7-2	NA	TRBJ2-7	NA	CASSWDRDPPYEQYF	TGTGCCAGCAGCTGGGACCGGGACCCCCCCTACGAGCAGTACTTC
TRBV27	NA	TRBJ2-7	NA	CASSVAITYEQYF	TGTGCCAGCAGTGTAGCTATAACCTACGAGCAGTACTTC
TRBV28	NA	TRBJ2-4	NA	CASSLRGRSIQYF	TGTGCCAGCAGTTTAAGGGGCCGGAGCATTCAGTACTTC
TRBV7-2	NA	TRBJ1-4	NA	CASTFAGGILHEKLFF	TGTGCCAGCACCTTTGCGGGCGGGATTCTTCATGAAAAACTGTTTTTT
TRBV6-5	NA	TRBJ2-7	TRBD2	CASSYSVSGSSYEQYF	TGTGCCAGCAGTTACTCCGTTAGCGGGAGCTCCTACGAGCAGTACTTC
TRBV27	few	TRBJ2-3	NA	CASSRLAHSTDTQYF	TGTGCCAGCAGCCGACTTGCCCATAGCACAGATACGCAGTATTTT
TRBV6-2/TRBV6-3	NA	TRBJ2-1	TRBD2	CASSHLTSGMGYEQFF	TGTGCCAGCAGTCACTTGACTAGCGGGATGGGATACGAGCAGTTCTTC
TRBV7-8	few	TRBJ2-4	NA	CASSLGDKNIQYF	TGTGCCAGCAGCTTAGGGGATAAAAACATTCAGTACTTC
TRBV7-2	NA	TRBJ2-4	NA	CASSLAGVNQNIQYF	TGTGCCAGCAGCTTAGCGGGAGTCAACCAAAACATTCAGTACTTC
TRBV7-2	few	TRBJ2-1	NA	CASSLGVQNEQFF	TGTGCCAGCAGCTTAGGGGTACAAAATGAGCAGTTCTTC
TRBV12-3/TRBV12-4	NA	TRBJ2-1	NA	CASSFGGHEQFF	TGTGCCAGCAGTTTTGGGGGGCATGAGCAGTTCTTC
TRBV20-1	NA	TRBJ1-1	NA	CSARDDRHGPGNTEAFF	TGCAGTGCTAGAGATGACAGGCACGGGCCAGGGAACACTGAAGCTTTCTTT
TRBV7-9	NA	TRBJ2-7	NA	CAGSLAEESLEQYF	TGTGCCGGCAGCTTAGCGGAAGAGTCGCTCGAGCAGTACTTC
TRBV4-3	NA	TRBJ2-7	NA	CASSQAAGSNYEQYF	TGCGCCAGCAGCCAGGCGGCAGGGTCGAACTACGAGCAGTACTTC
TRBV7-3	NA	TRBJ2-5	NA	CASSGSRGETQYF	TGTGCCAGCAGCGGCTCGAGAGGGGAGACCCAGTACTTC
TRBV2	NA	TRBJ1-2	TRBD1	CASSVTGGANYGYTF	TGTGCCAGCAGTGTGACAGGGGGCGCAAACTATGGCTACACCTTC
TRBV11-2	NA	TRBJ2-7	TRBD2	CASSHQLAGYGEQYF	TGTGCCAGCAGCCACCAACTAGCGGGATACGGGGAGCAGTACTTC
TRBV20-1	NA	TRBJ2-1	TRBD2	CSARGLADSYNEQFF	TGCAGTGCTCGCGGACTAGCAGACTCCTACAATGAGCAGTTCTTC
TRBV6-1	NA	TRBJ2-1	TRBD2	CASSRGTSGGRSYNEQFF	TGTGCCAGCAGCCGCGGGACTAGCGGAGGCCGCTCCTACAATGAGCAGTTCTTC
TRBV29-1	few	TRBJ2-1	NA	CSVARNNNEQFF	TGCAGCGTTGCTCGGAACAACAATGAGCAGTTCTTC
TRBV7-8	NA	TRBJ2-1	NA	CASSLFMRGSKGNNEQFF	TGTGCCAGCAGCCTATTCATGAGGGGTTCGAAAGGGAACAATGAGCAGTTCTTC
TRBV5-1	once	TRBJ2-5	TRBD1	CASALGQKETQYF	TGCGCCAGCGCACTGGGACAGAAAGAGACCCAGTACTTC
TRBV24-1	NA	TRBJ2-7	NA	CATSDPSSYEQYF	TGTGCCACCAGTGATCCAAGCTCCTACGAGCAGTACTTC
TRBV7-3	NA	TRBJ2-3	TRBD1	CASSYSTGGTDTQYF	TGTGCCAGCAGCTATTCTACAGGGGGGACAGATACGCAGTATTTT
TRBV6-5	NA	TRBJ2-7	TRBD1	CASSYIDRVDWGPTEQYF	TGTGCCAGCAGTTACATCGACAGGGTGGACTGGGGACCTACCGAGCAGTACTTC
TRBV28	NA	TRBJ1-6	TRBD1	CASIQTGSYNSPLHF	TGTGCCAGCATCCAGACAGGGTCCTATAATTCACCCCTCCACTTT
TRBV5-5	few	TRBJ1-1	TRBD1	CASSYYPEQGEAFF	TGTGCCAGCAGCTACTACCCTGAACAGGGGGAAGCTTTCTTT
TRBV7-2	few	TRBJ2-5	TRBD2	CASSSDGLALETQYF	TGTGCCAGCAGCTCAGACGGACTAGCGCTAGAGACCCAGTACTTC
TRBV5-1	NA	TRBJ2-1	NA	CASSLRPGTRENEQFF	TGCGCCAGCAGCTTGCGCCCCGGGACACGGGAAAATGAGCAGTTCTTC
TRBV29-1	few	TRBJ2-1	NA	CSGGHNNEQFF	TGCAGCGGGGGACACAACAATGAGCAGTTCTTC
TRBV5-8	few	TRBJ2-7	TRBD1	CASSLEWDSYEQYF	TGTGCCAGCAGCTTGGAATGGGACAGCTACGAGCAGTACTTC
TRBV7-9	once	TRBJ2-1	TRBD1	CASSYTRDRGPSSYNEQFF	TGTGCCAGCAGCTACACCCGGGACAGGGGCCCCAGCTCCTACAATGAGCAGTTCTTC
TRBV7-2	NA	TRBJ1-1	NA	CASSWDVRTFF	TGTGCCAGCAGCTGGGATGTGCGGACTTTCTTT
TRBV7-9	NA	TRBJ2-1	NA	CASSLVNPEQFF	TGTGCCAGCAGCTTAGTGAATCCCGAGCAGTTCTTC
TRBV6-5	few	TRBJ1-2	TRBD1	CASSYDRGTGYGYTF	TGTGCCAGCAGTTACGACAGGGGTACGGGCTATGGCTACACCTTC
TRBV20-1	few	TRBJ2-5	NA	CSARGGTKETQYF	TGCAGTGCTAGAGGGGGGACGAAAGAGACCCAGTACTTC
TRBV2	NA	TRBJ2-7	NA	CASRMGLRYEQYF	TGTGCCAGCCGAATGGGACTTCGCTACGAGCAGTACTTC